Listed here are 27 T cell receptor beta chains from one sample, sequenced in a study of sequential checkpoint blockade in melanoma. Clones were sequenced by immunoSEQ multiplex PCR, and TCRdb holds only the in-frame ones, with some missing. There are 6,500 or so clones in the sample; about 25% occur only once, and approximately 10% lies in the top ten. Treatment noted: randomized to nivolumab then ipilimumab (arm A) or the reverse (arm B). The sequences come from tumor tissue (inferred from file names), collected from a patient given nivolumab and ipilimumab in sequence. The receptor set was obtained from a human donor with melanoma.

This clone appeared once. J is TRBJ2-7 and V is TRBV5-1, with 12 bases lining up with TRBD1. The CDR3 length is 16 residues. Germline lookup yields CDR1 SGHRS and CDR2 YFSETQ. Trimming at V came to 4 bases and at J to 7 bases, leaving 12 bases not matched to a gene. CDR3 residues: CASSVGDRGPLEEQYF. The CDR3 coding sequence is TGCGCCAGCAGCGTTGGGGACAGGGGGCCCTTGGAGGAGCAGTACTTC.

This clone was seen a handful of times. The chain employs TRBV6-8 and TRBJ1-1; D not certain. Deletions cut 6 bases from V and 0 bases from J, with 14 bases between. Per the germline V gene, CDR1 is MNHGY and CDR2 is SAAAGT. This CDR3 region has 15 residues. CDR3 sequence (DNA): TGTGCCAGCAGGTCCGTGAAGCTCATGAACACTGAAGCTTTCTTT. Protein sequence: CASRSVKLMNTEAFF.

This clone was observed a few times. The rearrangement links TRBV12-5 to TRBJ2-1, with 7 bases identical to TRBD2. The CDR3 runs to 11 residues. Per the germline V gene, CDR1 is LGHNT and CDR2 is FRNRAP. Here the CDR3 DNA reads TGTGCCAGCGGGACTGTCAATGAGCAGTTCTTC. The encoded protein is CASGTVNEQFF.

This clone turned up a few times. The chain employs TRBV9 and TRBJ2-3, with D possibly being TRBD2 (6 bases). Trimming removed 5 bases from V and 1 base from J, with 11 bases in between. Germline CDR1 reads SGDLS; CDR2 reads YYNGEE. This CDR3 region has 14 residues. CDR3 nucleotides: TGTGCCAGCAGTGCAGCGGGTGGCACAGATACGCAGTATTTT. Protein product: CASSAAGGTDTQYF.

The chain couples TRBV25-1 to TRBJ1-1; a possible D gene is TRBD1 (5 bases). With 4 bases removed from V and 3 bases from J, the gap between germline ends came to 9 bases. The CDR3 length is 13 residues. In germline, CDR1 is MGHDK, CDR2 SYGVNS. The CDR3 reads CASSGGGHTEAFF. CDR3 nucleotides: TGTGCCAGCAGTGGGGGGGGACACACTGAAGCTTTCTTT.

The CDR3 is CASSALWGEQYF. As DNA, the CDR3 is TGTGCCAGCAGCGCCCTATGGGGCGAGCAGTACTTC. V usage is TRBV14 and J usage is TRBJ2-7; D is unresolved. Germline CDR1 is SGHDN and CDR2 is FVKESK. The V end lost 5 bases, the J end lost 6 bases, and 11 bases lay between the germline ends. The CDR3 is 12 amino acids.

This clone came up many times. This sequence joins TRBV11-3 and TRBJ2-6; weak D call: TRBD1 (6 bases). The CDR3 loop spans 15 amino acids. Trimming left V 5 bases short and J 1 base short, with 9 bases between. The germline V gene has CDR1 SGHNT and CDR2 YENEEA. Here the CDR3 reads CASSNRVSGANVLTF. The CDR3 region has the DNA TGTGCCAGCAGCAACAGGGTTTCTGGGGCCAACGTCCTGACTTTC.

This clone has a handful of counts. V is TRBV18 and J is TRBJ1-4; 7 bases agree with TRBD1. The CDR3 consists of 13 residues. Germline lookup yields CDR1 KGHSH and CDR2 LQKENI. V was clipped by 8 bases and J by 6 bases; unmatched bases: 6. CDR3 residues: CASGPGQHEKLFF. The CDR3 DNA reads as TGTGCCAGCGGACCGGGACAGCATGAAAAACTGTTTTTT.

This clone has more than one count but fewer than ten. The rearrangement joins TRBV6-8 to TRBJ2-7, with a tentative D call TRBD2 (6 bases). Between the trimmed V and J ends, which lost 6 bases and 2 bases, there was a span of 14 bases. The CDR3 loop spans 14 amino acids. Germline CDR1 MNHGY, CDR2 SAAAGT. In DNA, the CDR3 is TGTGCCAGCAGGCTGCGGGGTTCTACCTACGAGCAGTACTTC. Its protein product is CASRLRGSTYEQYF.

This chain links TRBV28 with TRBJ2-1, with 10 bases aligning to TRBD2. The CDR3 contains 14 residues. J gave up 9 bases and V 3 bases, and 5 bases lay outside the gene matches. CDR1 is MDHEN, CDR2 SYDVKM, per germline. The CDR3 nucleotides are TGTGCCAGCAGTTTGGCTAGCGGGAGAGGTGAGCAGTTCTTC. This encodes CASSLASGRGEQFF.

This clone is labeled as medium-sized (0.01 to 0.1%). The chain uses TRBV6-8 and TRBJ2-7; 8 bases are a match to TRBD2. This CDR3 contains 16 residues. Per germline, CDR1 MNHGY and CDR2 SAAAGT. V lost 2 bases and J lost 2; bases outside the gene matches: 8. DNA for the CDR3: TGTGCCAGCAGTTACCTGCGGACTAGCCCCACCTACGAGCAGTACTTC. Its translation is CASSYLRTSPTYEQYF.

This clone was observed a handful of times. The chain is built from TRBV6-8 and TRBJ1-1, with TRBD1 identical over 8 bases. The V gene's germline CDR1 is MNHGY and CDR2 SAAAGT. This CDR3 spans 16 amino acids. J gave up 5 bases and V 5 bases, and 13 bases lay outside the gene matches. The CDR3 DNA reads TGTGCCAGCAGTGGGGAAAAACGACAGGGGAGGACTGAAGCTTTCTTT. Protein product: CASSGEKRQGRTEAFF.

A few counts support this clone. V usage is TRBV28 and J usage is TRBJ2-7, with TRBD1 matching 7 bases. The CDR3 runs 15 residues. Trimming cost V 4 bases and J 2 bases; bases outside gene matches: 8. Germline CDR1 reads MDHEN; CDR2 reads SYDVKM. In DNA form, the CDR3 reads TGTGCCAGCAGTTCCCGGACAGGTCAGACCTACGAGCAGTACTTC. Translated, it gives CASSSRTGQTYEQYF.

V and J are TRBV15 and TRBJ2-5; D unresolved. Trimming removed 1 base at V and 2 bases at J, with 11 bases between. Germline CDR1 reads LNHNV; CDR2 reads YYDKDF (reference sequence). This CDR3 spans 15 amino acids. The CDR3 sequence is CATSRGSSHQETQYF. The CDR3 DNA reads as TGTGCCACCAGCAGAGGCAGCTCCCATCAAGAGACCCAGTACTTC.

This clone was detected ten times or more. The chain employs TRBV11-3 and TRBJ2-7; no clear D. This CDR3 region has 15 residues. V gave up 5 bases and J gave up 0 bases, with 14 bases separating them. The germline gives CDR1 SGHNT, CDR2 YENEEA. The CDR3 coding sequence is TGTGCCAGCAGCAGCCTGCGTGGAAGCTCCTACGAGCAGTACTTC. It encodes CASSSLRGSSYEQYF.

The chain combines TRBV30 with TRBJ1-1; maybe TRBD1 (5 bases). The ends were cut back, 8 bases at V and 6 bases at J, with 19 bases in the middle. CDR1 GTSNPN and CDR2 SVGIG come from the germline V gene (reference sequence). The CDR3 has 13 amino acids. In DNA, the CDR3 is TGTGCCCACACCCCCCAGGCGGGGGCTGAAGCTTTCTTT. Translating gives CAHTPQAGAEAFF.

This chain connects TRBV28 to TRBJ2-7; D is uncertain. The length of the CDR3 is 12 residues. V lost 3 bases and J 7 bases, leaving 10 bases between the germline ends. Germline V gene sequence: CDR1 MDHEN, CDR2 SYDVKM. The CDR3 spells CASSLSEAEQYF. CDR3 bases: TGTGCCAGCAGTTTGAGCGAGGCAGAGCAGTACTTC.

This clone is judged medium-sized. The chain couples TRBV11-3 to TRBJ1-1; no definite D call. CDR1 SGHNT and CDR2 YENEEA come from the germline V gene. The CDR3 covers 14 residues. The ends were cut back, 4 bases at V and 1 base at J, with 10 bases in the middle. CDR3 in DNA: TGTGCCAGCAGCTCGTACACGAAGAACACTGAAGCTTTCTTT. It yields the protein CASSSYTKNTEAFF.

The chain carries TRBV5-1 and TRBJ2-2; TRBD2 matches at 9 bases. V lost 0 bases to trimming and J lost 1 base; unmatched junction nucleotides: 4. This CDR3 is 17 amino acids long. Germline loops: CDR1 SGHRS, CDR2 YFSETQ. CDR3 residues: CASSLDPTSGNTGELFF. The CDR3 DNA is TGCGCCAGCAGCTTGGACCCGACTAGCGGGAACACCGGGGAGCTGTTTTTT.

This clone was counted only a few times. The rearrangement links TRBV10-3 to TRBJ2-4, with D possibly matching TRBD1 (6 bases). This CDR3 is 16 amino acids long. The germline V gene encodes CDR1 ENHRY and CDR2 SYGVKD. Trimming removed 2 bases from V and 3 bases from J, with 14 bases in between. The CDR3 region has the DNA TGTGCCATCAGTGAGGAGATACAGGGTGGCAAAAACATTCAGTACTTC. Its translation: CAISEEIQGGKNIQYF.

V gene TRBV6-8 combines with J gene TRBJ1-2; D unresolved. Germline CDR1 and CDR2: MNHGY and SAAAGT. V was clipped by 0 bases and J by 6 bases, with 11 bases between them. CDR3 length: 14 residues. The chain's CDR3 is CASSYSGPSDGYTF. In nucleotides, the CDR3 is TGTGCCAGCAGTTACTCCGGACCCTCGGATGGCTACACCTTC.

The chain couples TRBV25-1 to TRBJ1-5; D is perhaps TRBD1 (5 bases). The CDR3 consists of 14 residues. Per the germline V gene, CDR1 is MGHDK and CDR2 is SYGVNS. V was clipped by 3 bases and J by 2 bases, with 8 bases between them. The CDR3 sequence is CASSDSGGNQPQHF. CDR3 nucleotides: TGTGCCAGCAGTGATTCGGGGGGCAATCAGCCCCAGCATTTT.

This clone turned up a few times. The chain employs TRBV11-3 and TRBJ2-7, with 7 nucleotides matching TRBD2. V shed 0 bases and J 3 bases; nucleotides not matched to a gene: 14. The CDR3 totals 18 residues. Germline CDR1 is SGHNT and CDR2 is YENEEA. The CDR3 sequence: CASSLDRGSGSANYEQYF. CDR3 sequence (DNA): TGTGCCAGCAGCTTAGATCGGGGTAGCGGGTCCGCGAACTACGAGCAGTACTTC.

This clone has a handful of counts. The DNA for the CDR3 is TGTGCCAGCAGCGTAGGGGGTAGCGGAGGACTTAGCACAGATACGCAGTATTTT. This codes for CASSVGGSGGLSTDTQYF. The chain has TRBV9 and TRBJ2-3; D perhaps matches TRBD2 (6 bases). Deletions cut 0 bases from V and 0 bases from J, with 17 bases between. CDR3 length: 18 residues. Germline V CDR1 and CDR2: SGDLS, YYNGEE.

The table lists this clone with a few counts. The chain is built from TRBV5-1 and TRBJ2-7; 7 bases map to TRBD1. CDR1 is SGHRS and CDR2 is YFSETQ in the germline V gene. CDR3 length equals 15 residues. With V trimmed by 4 bases and J by 1 base, 8 bases remained unmatched. CDR3 sequence: CASSRDRVVSYEQYF. DNA of the CDR3: TGCGCCAGCAGCCGAGACAGGGTTGTTTCCTACGAGCAGTACTTC.

The V gene is TRBV12-5, the J gene TRBJ1-2; tentatively, D is TRBD1 (5 bases). The CDR3 extends over 15 amino acids. Germline V gene sequence: CDR1 LGHNT, CDR2 FRNRAP. Trimming cost V 5 bases and J 4 bases, with 17 bases left between them. This chain's CDR3 is CASGLALGGVYGYTF. The CDR3 bases are TGTGCTAGTGGTCTTGCACTTGGAGGGGTCTATGGCTACACCTTC.

The chain couples TRBV11-3 to TRBJ2-7; 7 positions match TRBD2. The CDR3 consists of 15 residues. Germline CDR1 SGHNT, CDR2 YENEEA. The J segment lost 2 bases and the V segment lost 6 bases, leaving 10 bases of the junction unmatched. The CDR3 is CASSIGLGEPYEQYF. Here the CDR3 DNA reads TGTGCCAGCAGTATAGGACTAGGAGAACCCTACGAGCAGTACTTC.